This T cell receptor beta chain was captured by sequencing in a study of post-analysis software for immune sequencing data. V was clipped by 4 bases and J by 13 bases, with 16 bases between them. The CDR3 is made up of 12 amino acids. CDR1 is WSHSY and CDR2 is SAAADI in the germline V gene. This clonotype was detected a few times. The target antigen is unknown. Every TCR beta cDNA library bore unique molecular identifiers. TCRdb re-called the PCR reads with MiXCR, one entry per CDR3 protein. The sample contains under 650,000 distinct CDR3 sequences, about 40% of which appear only once. Study findings and constraints: TRBV segments more frequent in patients than in controls numbered roughly 5 and included TRBV5-6, TRBV5-1 and TRBV20-1.

This chain connects TRBV10-2 to TRBJ2-5; D is unresolved. The receptor comes from a girl aged 5-17 years with multiple sclerosis. Input material: blood. In DNA form, the CDR3 reads TGCGCCAGCAGTGCGAGGTCCATTCGAACGTACTTC. Protein sequence: CASSARSIRTYF.